These 12 T cell receptor beta chains came from one sample sequenced in a study of T cell clonality in common variable immunodeficiency. These TCRs' antigens remain unknown. Repertoires were generated with immunoSEQ multiplex PCR, while TCRdb's copy carries only in-frame clones and drops some. Recorded here are about 30,000 clones, none singletons. Whole-study findings and limits: Reportedly, TCR beta sequences from common variable immunodeficiency showed fewer deletions and N-nucleotide insertions.

Sequenced sample: peripheral blood mononuclear cells. The receptors originated from a human donor with common variable immunodeficiency.

This clone has a handful of counts. The DNA ends 3 residues before the CDR3 does, and the rest of the CDR3 is filled in from the germline J gene. The chain is built from TRBV29-1 and TRBJ2-1, with TRBD2 matching over 7 bases. V lost 1 base and J lost 8; bases outside the gene matches: 2. The CDR3 sequence is 12 residues long. The V gene's germline CDR1 is SQVTM and CDR2 ANQGSEA. CDR3 protein: CSVEVAGYEQFF. Incomplete CDR3 DNA: TGCAGCGTTGAAGTAGCGGGCTATGAG.

About this clone itself: The CDR3 end lies 3 residues beyond the end of the read and is filled in from the germline J gene. The rearrangement joins TRBV5-1 to TRBJ2-3, with 9 bases fitting TRBD1. CDR3 length: 14 amino acids. After removal of 3 bases from V and 1 base from J, the junction contained 0 bases not matched to a gene. Germline lookup yields CDR1 SGHRS and CDR2 YFSETQ. The CDR3 sequence: CASSWDRGTDTQYF. CDR3 bases read: TGCGCCAGCAGCTGGGACAGGGGCACAGATACG.

This clone has ten or more counts. The DNA ends 3 residues before the CDR3 does, and the rest of the CDR3 is filled in from the germline J gene. The V gene is TRBV20-1, the J gene TRBJ2-6, with 7 bases matching TRBD1. This CDR3 has 16 residues. V lost 6 bases to trimming and J lost 0 bases; unmatched junction nucleotides: 8. Germline CDR1 and CDR2: DFQATT and SNEGSKA (reference sequence). Partial CDR3 DNA: TGCAGTGCCCCCGGACAGGAATCCTCTGGGGCCAACGTC. Its protein is CSAPGQESSGANV. The full CDR3 protein reads CSAPGQESSGANVLTF.

This clone has only a few counts. The part of the CDR3 DNA that was read is TGTGCCTGGAGGGCTCAACAGTCCCCTAACTATGGC. Encoded protein: CAWRAQQSPNYG. The CDR3 in its entirety is CAWRAQQSPNYGYTF. The rearrangement joins TRBV30 to TRBJ1-2; D remains ambiguous. From the germline J gene comes the end of the CDR3, since the read stops 3 residues before it. Looked up from germline, CDR1 is GTSNPN and CDR2 is SVGIG (reference sequence). V lost 3 bases, J lost 0 bases, and 14 bases lay in between. The CDR3 runs to 15 residues.

Only a few counts were recorded for this clone. The read halts 3 residues ahead of the CDR3 end, with the missing end drawn from the germline J gene. This chain uses TRBV20-1 with TRBJ2-7, with D possibly matching TRBD2 (6 bases). CDR3 length: 16 amino acids. Deletions cut 6 bases from V and 2 bases from J, with 23 bases between. Germline CDR1 DFQATT, CDR2 SNEGSKA (reference sequence). The DNA read from the CDR3 is TGCAGTGCGTGGGGTGCGGCTAGCGATCGCCCCTACGAG. It specifies CSAWGAASDRPYE. The entire CDR3 sequence reads CSAWGAASDRPYEQYF.

Comments on this clone: The read terminates 3 residues ahead of where the CDR3 ends, so the germline J gene completes it. The chain recombines TRBV19 with TRBJ1-2; a possible D gene is TRBD1 (5 bases). V was cut by 6 bases and J by 0 bases, with 29 bases left in between. CDR1 is LNHDA and CDR2 is SQIVND in the germline V gene (reference sequence). This CDR3 has 20 amino acids. CDR3 DNA (partial): TGTGCCAGTAGCCCCCGCATTCGATGGGGCTTAGGCGTACCTAACTATGGC. This translates into CASSPRIRWGLGVPNYG. The entire CDR3 is CASSPRIRWGLGVPNYGYTF.

In the case of this clone: The read comes to an end 3 residues before the CDR3 does, leaving the germline J gene to fill in the end. V usage is TRBV19 and J usage is TRBJ1-1; D is ambiguous. This CDR3 has 11 residues. Germline V gene lookup returns CDR1 LNHDA and CDR2 SQIVND (reference sequence). The CDR3 sequence: CASALRGGAFF. The CDR3 bases that were read are TGTGCCAGTGCCCTGCGGGGTGGG.

This clone was counted between two and nine times. Relative to the germline gene, one junction end is altered; a read error may explain this. The observed sequence ends 3 residues before the CDR3 terminus, with the missing tail filled in from the germline J gene. The J gene is TRBJ1-1, the V gene TRBV18; TRBD1 aligns across 11 bases. The CDR3 extends over 21 amino acids. Germline V CDR1 and CDR2: KGHSH, LQKENI. Incomplete CDR3 DNA: TGTGCCAGCTCCCCACGCAAGGTCCCTCGACGGACAGGGGGCGATGACACTGAA. It yields the protein CASSPRKVPRRTGGDDTE. The CDR3 in full is CASSPRKVPRRTGGDDTEAFF.

This clone was found a few times. The read stops 3 residues short of the end of the CDR3; the missing end is completed from the germline J gene. The gene calls are TRBV18 and TRBJ1-5; 10 nucleotides match TRBD1. After removal of 3 bases from V and 3 bases from J, the junction contained 14 bases not matched to a gene. Germline values: CDR1 KGHSH, CDR2 LQKENI. The CDR3 extends over 19 amino acids. The CDR3 protein is CASSPFNRDRGVVNQPQHF. The sequenced part of the CDR3 DNA is TGTGCCAGCTCACCGTTTAATCGGGACAGGGGCGTCGTCAATCAGCCC.

The table lists this clone with a few counts. The read terminates 3 residues ahead of where the CDR3 ends, so the germline J gene completes it. This chain joins TRBV2 and TRBJ2-5; D is ambiguous. Germline V gene data show CDR1 as SNHLY and CDR2 as FYNNEI. The CDR3 has 14 residues. V dropped 4 bases and J dropped 6 bases, with 15 bases sitting between them. The CDR3 DNA, read in part, is TGTGCCAGCAGTGTGATCCCGGTCGTTCAGACC. Translated, it gives CASSVIPVVQT. The entire CDR3 is CASSVIPVVQTQYF.

This clone appeared a few times. The sequence runs out 3 residues before the end of the CDR3; the remainder is reconstructed from the germline J gene. The chain couples TRBV19 to TRBJ1-3; 7 nucleotides agree with TRBD1. Germline CDR1 LNHDA, CDR2 SQIVND (reference sequence). The length of the CDR3 is 15 residues. J was trimmed by 2 bases and V by 6 bases; bases with no gene match: 7. The DNA read from the CDR3 is TGTGCCAGTAGGGCCACAGGGGTTGCTGGAAACACC. It specifies CASRATGVAGNT. The CDR3 as a whole reads CASRATGVAGNTIYF.

This clone was seen repeatedly, ten times or more. From the germline J gene comes the end of the CDR3, since the read stops 3 residues before it. This rearrangement joins TRBV20-1 to TRBJ1-1; D might be TRBD1 (6 bases). The CDR3 is made up of 12 amino acids. Germline V lookup: CDR1 DFQATT, CDR2 SNEGSKA (reference sequence). Trimming pared 5 bases from V and 1 base from J, leaving 8 bases between. CDR3 sequence reads: CSAAGANTEAFF. The CDR3 DNA, read in part, is TGCAGTGCTGCGGGGGCGAACACTGAA.